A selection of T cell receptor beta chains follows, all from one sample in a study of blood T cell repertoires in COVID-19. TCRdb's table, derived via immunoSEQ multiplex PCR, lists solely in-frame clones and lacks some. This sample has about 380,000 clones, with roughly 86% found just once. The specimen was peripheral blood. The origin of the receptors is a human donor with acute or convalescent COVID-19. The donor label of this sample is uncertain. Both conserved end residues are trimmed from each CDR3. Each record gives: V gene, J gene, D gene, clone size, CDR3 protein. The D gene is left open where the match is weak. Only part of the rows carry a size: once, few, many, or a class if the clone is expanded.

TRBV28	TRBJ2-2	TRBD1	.	ASSFSGGQGMRF
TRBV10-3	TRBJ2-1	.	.	ATRGGAGKVDEQF
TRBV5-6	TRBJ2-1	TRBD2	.	ASSLQFSGRGSPYNEQF
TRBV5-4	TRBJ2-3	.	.	ASNDPGADTQY
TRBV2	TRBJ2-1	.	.	ASMSGSYNEQF
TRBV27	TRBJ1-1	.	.	ATGQGNTEAF
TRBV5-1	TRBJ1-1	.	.	ASSLAASGQAF
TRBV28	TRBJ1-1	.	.	ASRTGNTEAF
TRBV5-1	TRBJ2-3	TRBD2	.	ASSFGTSGIWRTDTQY
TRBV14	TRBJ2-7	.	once	ASSHTGYEQY
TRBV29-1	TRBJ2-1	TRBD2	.	SVTSGGTHNEQF
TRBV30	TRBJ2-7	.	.	AWRRATYEQY
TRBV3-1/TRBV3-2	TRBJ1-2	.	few	ASSQDRFGYT
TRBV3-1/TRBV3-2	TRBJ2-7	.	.	ASSQERRLSYEQY
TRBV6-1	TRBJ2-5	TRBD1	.	ASAGWDRAPQY
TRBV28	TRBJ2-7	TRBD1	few	ASSGSRGYEQY
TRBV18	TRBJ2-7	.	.	ASSPRAGVNSYEQY
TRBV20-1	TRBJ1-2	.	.	SAEEFYGYT
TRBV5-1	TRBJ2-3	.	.	ASSLADAVADTQY
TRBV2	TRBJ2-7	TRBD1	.	ASSEWQGAPRQY
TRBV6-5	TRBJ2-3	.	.	ASSYPRGTSPDTQY
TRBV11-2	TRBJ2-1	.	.	ASSSKYNEQF
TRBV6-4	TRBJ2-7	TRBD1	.	ASSAFGTGDYEQY
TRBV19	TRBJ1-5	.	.	ASTTIQGMGNQPQH
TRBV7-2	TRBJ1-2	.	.	ASSLDFGKNYT
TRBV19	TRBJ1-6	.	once	ASSMMRRVDSPLH
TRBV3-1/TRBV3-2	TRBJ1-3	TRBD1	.	ASSQLDRGNTIY
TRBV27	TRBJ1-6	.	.	ASSGGLGSPLH
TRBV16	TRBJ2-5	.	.	ASSQVRARGETQY
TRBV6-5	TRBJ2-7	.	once	ASSSRFTGSSYEQY
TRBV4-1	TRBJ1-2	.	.	ASSLLAGANYGYT
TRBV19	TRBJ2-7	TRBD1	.	ASSPRTGSYEQY
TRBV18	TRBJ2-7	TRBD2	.	ASSRTSGGALNEQY
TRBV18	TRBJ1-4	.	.	ASSRGLGSYEKLF
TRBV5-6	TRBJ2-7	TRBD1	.	ASSRFGTGPYEQY
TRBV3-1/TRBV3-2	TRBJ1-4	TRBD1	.	ASSLSKRRGLANEKLF
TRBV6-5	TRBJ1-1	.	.	ASSSRVPNTEAF
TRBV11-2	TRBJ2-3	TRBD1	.	ASSYLGTGGAFGTDTQY
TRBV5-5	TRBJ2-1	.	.	ASSLLAGSYNEQF
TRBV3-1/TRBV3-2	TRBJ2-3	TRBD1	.	ASSLYQTGYTDTQY
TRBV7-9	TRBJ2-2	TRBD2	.	ASRGTSANTGELF
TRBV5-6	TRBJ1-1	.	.	ASSFYNREGNEAF
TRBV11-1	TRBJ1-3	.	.	ASSQFGNTIY
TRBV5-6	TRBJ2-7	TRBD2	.	ASSEWTSGRGEQY
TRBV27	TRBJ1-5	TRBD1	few	ASSRRGQGRNQPQH
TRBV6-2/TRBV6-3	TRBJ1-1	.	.	ASSSRPRTRGSTEAF
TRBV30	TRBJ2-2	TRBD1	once	AWRGTGVTGELF
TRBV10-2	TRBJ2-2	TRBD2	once	ASRLSGVNTGELF
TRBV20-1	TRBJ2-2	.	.	SAGTPGELF
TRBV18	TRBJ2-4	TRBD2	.	ASSPRTVTSGNIQY
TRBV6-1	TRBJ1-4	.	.	ASSDVLGDGKEKLF
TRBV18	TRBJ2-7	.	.	ASSPGGSTGATRHEQY
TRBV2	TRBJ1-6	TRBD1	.	ASTVRQGWSSPLH
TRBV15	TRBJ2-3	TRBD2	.	ATSRMGTGGPVDTQY
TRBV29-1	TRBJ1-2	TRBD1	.	SVMPGQGLYGYT
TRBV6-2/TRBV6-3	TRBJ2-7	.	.	ASSYSQGEALYEQY